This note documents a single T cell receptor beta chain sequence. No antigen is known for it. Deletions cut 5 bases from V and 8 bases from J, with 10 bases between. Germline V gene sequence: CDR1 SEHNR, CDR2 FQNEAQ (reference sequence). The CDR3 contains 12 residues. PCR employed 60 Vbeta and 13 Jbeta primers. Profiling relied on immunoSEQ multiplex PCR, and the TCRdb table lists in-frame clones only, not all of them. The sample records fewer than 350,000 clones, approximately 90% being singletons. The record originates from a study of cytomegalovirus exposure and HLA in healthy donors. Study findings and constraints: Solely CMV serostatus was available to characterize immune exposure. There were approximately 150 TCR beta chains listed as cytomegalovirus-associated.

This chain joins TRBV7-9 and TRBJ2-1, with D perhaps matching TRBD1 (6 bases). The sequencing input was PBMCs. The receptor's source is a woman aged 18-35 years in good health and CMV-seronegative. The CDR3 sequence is CASSATGHEQFF. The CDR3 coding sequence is TGTGCCAGCAGCGCAACAGGGCATGAGCAGTTCTTC. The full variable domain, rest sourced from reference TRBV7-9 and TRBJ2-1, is DTGVSQNPRHKITKRGQNVTFRCDPISEHNRLYWYRQTLGQGPEFLTYFQNEAQLEKSRLLSDRFSAERPKGSFSTLEIQRTEQGDSAMYLCASSATGHEQFFGPGTRLTVL.